This T cell receptor (beta chain) was sequenced for a study of shared clonotypes between healthy human individuals (dated by TCRdb to 2020 to 2021). In the study overall: The cohort comprised two women and three men aged 18 to 49 years. For each donor, CD4 naive and CD4 memory were each run on three plates, CD8 naive on two plates, and CD8 memory on one plate. To estimate repertoire size and how much clonotype sharing occurs between individuals, the study deeply sequenced the blood TCR repertoires of several healthy adults. Different laboratories and diverse techniques were used to prepare libraries and sequence TCR repertoires, to increase sequencing depth and limit assay-specific biases. Each donor's leukapheresis produced roughly between roughly 0.85 and 10 billion PBMCs.

Spanning cysteine to phenylalanine, the CDR3 consists of 15 amino acids. The entry retains the CDR3 DNA only, 45 bases that are in frame from base 1. CDR1 and CDR2, per the germline V gene (reference sequence), are LNHDA and SQIVND. TCR CDR3 regions were amplified from genomic DNA by multiplex PCR using the deep immunoSEQ assay. Extracted genomic DNA from each cell subset was spread evenly across all wells of several immunoSEQ 96-well plates, with each plate serving as a replicate. Each replicate PCR for sorted subsets received 150 to 250 ng genomic DNA, equal to roughly 29,000 T cell genomes. The purified libraries were quantified using a Qubit 3.0 fluorometer, sized with a Bioanalyzer 2100, and then quantified again using the KAPA Library Quantification kit. A separate single-read 150-cycle Illumina NextSeq 550 flow cell was used to sequence each immunoSEQ 96-well plate. Under the source paper's analysis protocol: Because the immunoSEQ output included only junctional sequences and no quality scores, the filtering could not be the same as the filtering used for full-length reads. To assign V/J genes and CDR3, sequences were annotated against IMGT germline references using PyIR, a Python wrapper for IgBLAST v1.9. Reads were removed for weak V/J assignments (E-value above 1e-6), missing CDR3, stop codons, out-of-frame junctions, or ambiguous translated residues. V3J clonotypes were defined as sequences sharing the same inferred V gene, J gene, and CDR3 amino acid sequence. Percentage overlap between repertoires was calculated by dividing the number of shared unique clonotypes by the size of the smaller repertoire. Repertoire richness was assessed with RTK rarefaction, the Chao1 estimator, and Recon v2.1 estimates of unobserved clonotypes. OLGA was used to compute generation probabilities for all TCRbeta clonotypes that the gDNA method yielded from a few donors. TCRdb carries this immuneACCESS record with in-frame sequences only. Its versions omit some clonotypes, under half of them owing to an unresolved V gene in the studies checked, with the rest unexplained. D and trimming come from the DNA, and the V and J calls and clone size come from that table. The table for this sample lists approximately 600,000 clones; roughly 95% of them were counted only once. Over 0.1% of the sample belongs to the ten largest clones.

For the CD8 naive samples, CD45RO-negative cells were positively selected for CCR7, yielding a CD45RA+CCR7+ population from which TemRA cells were excluded. The donors were healthy, HIV-negative adults who had no recently reported acute infections or vaccinations. Every donor was a Caucasian adult living in Nashville, Tennessee, USA. Blood was collected by leukapheresis, and PBMCs were isolated by Ficoll-Histopaque density gradient centrifugation and then cryopreserved in liquid nitrogen vapor phase. Analytical flow cytometry was used to check the purity and quantity of each magnetically sorted T cell population. From each sorted fraction, genomic DNA was isolated and quantified by UV absorbance on a Nanodrop 2000c. What the research found in general, with its limitations: Across four donors, approximately 4.9% of naive CD4, roughly 3.3% of naive CD8, 2.3% of memory CD4, and 0.3% to 0.45% of memory CD8 clonotypes were shared. Because the study included a small number of donors, the genetic and exposure-history diversity represented was limited. Sampling was limited to blood, and TCR repertoires in tissue likely differ from TCR repertoires in blood. Incomplete sequencing was indicated by rarefaction of sorted-subset datasets, despite the large sequencing depth. Larger estimated clonotype richness was generally found for naive subsets than for memory subsets. Pairwise subsampling indicated that sequencing depth was expected to affect the degree of clonotype sharing among donors. Compared with non-shared clonotypes, the clonotypes found in all four sorted-subset donors had higher generation probabilities.

As concerns this clone: No cognate antigen has been identified for it. Qualities for individual bases were not recorded, and no much larger clone is one base off.

The receptor was isolated from a woman aged 25 to 39 in good health. Recombination linked TRBV19 to TRBJ2-5; a tentative D call is TRBD2 (6 bases match). The tail of the sequence fits TRBJ2-7 better, so the J call may be wrong. Sequencing used naive CD8+ T cells sorted from blood. The sample's cell subset or site label, in plain terms: CD45RA+CCR7+. The CDR3 protein is CASSIGSGRSYEQYF. The bases read TGTGCCAGTAGTATCGGGAGCGGGCGCTCCTACGAGCAGTACTTC.